A single sample gave rise to the 11 T cell receptor beta chains below, sequenced in a study of beta chain features in type 1 diabetes. Findings of the study overall: TCRB CDR3s from Type 1 diabetes patients were moderately but significantly shorter in all four CD4+ subsets.

The investigators reverse transcribed all of the isolated RNA, so they sequenced expressed TCRB transcripts. Only in-frame clones appear in the TCRdb table, and some are missing; sequencing was by immunoSEQ multiplex PCR. The sample lists 95,000 to 150,000 clones; 15% to 20% were seen once. These receptors have no identified antigens. Material: central memory CD4+ T cells from blood. These receptors were taken from a young man with type 1 diabetes.

This clone was seen more than once but under ten times. The chain joins TRBV6-5 to TRBJ1-2; 8 nucleotides align to TRBD1. The CDR3 extends over 12 amino acids. Germline CDR1 reads MNHEY; CDR2 reads SVGAGI. The V gene end was trimmed by 9 bases and the J gene end by 7 bases; junction bases not matched to a gene: 7. CDR3 loop: CASRTGLAGYTF. The CDR3 DNA sequence: TGTGCCAGTCGGACAGGGCTGGCTGGCTACACCTTC.

A few counts support this clone. The V call is TRBV7-3, the J call TRBJ2-7; tentatively, D is TRBD1 (5 bases). The CDR3 has 13 amino acids. CDR1 and CDR2 (germline): SGHTA, FQGTGA. V shed 6 bases and J shed 0 bases, with 9 bases lying between them. The CDR3 DNA sequence: TGTGCCAGCAGGTCAGGGTCCTCCTACGAGCAGTACTTC. This sequence encodes CASRSGSSYEQYF.

This clone has ten or more counts. This chain uses TRBV7-2 with TRBJ2-3; D not resolved. This CDR3 spans 13 amino acids. Per the germline V gene, CDR1 is SGHTA and CDR2 is FQGNSA. V shed 1 base and J shed 3 bases, with 5 bases lying between them. The CDR3 coding sequence is TGTGCCAGCAGCTTAGTGCGAACAGATACGCAGTATTTT. It yields the protein CASSLVRTDTQYF.

This clone was observed a few times. This chain joins TRBV7-8 and TRBJ2-1; 11 bases are shared with TRBD2. After removal of 5 bases from V and 9 bases from J, the junction contained 12 bases not matched to a gene. From germline, CDR1 is SGHVS and CDR2 FQNEAQ. The CDR3 runs to 16 residues. The CDR3 DNA is TGTGCCAGCAGCCTACAACTAGCGGGGGTCCCTAGTGAGCAGTTCTTC. It is translated as CASSLQLAGVPSEQFF.

This clone has at least ten counts. The rearrangement joins TRBV10-2 to TRBJ2-6; D remains ambiguous. The CDR3 has 13 residues. Trimming pared 6 bases from V and 3 bases from J, leaving 6 bases between. Germline CDR1 and CDR2: WSHSY and SAAADI. The chain's CDR3 is CASSLSGANVLTF. CDR3 in DNA: TGCGCCAGCAGCCTTAGTGGGGCCAACGTCCTGACTTTC.

The chain links TRBV11-2 to TRBJ2-2, with 8 nucleotides matching TRBD1. The trim removed 0 bases at V and 4 bases at J, leaving 7 bases unmatched. Per the germline V gene, CDR1 is SGHAT and CDR2 is FQNNGV. The CDR3 has 17 residues. CDR3 sequence: CASSLDLQGAVTGELFF. CDR3 sequence (DNA): TGTGCCAGCAGCTTAGATCTGCAGGGGGCGGTCACCGGGGAGCTGTTTTTT. The full variable domain, with the rest looked up from reference TRBV11-2 and TRBJ2-2, is EAGVAQSPRYKIIEKRQSVAFWCNPISGHATLYWYQQILGQGPKLLIQFQNNGVVDDSQLPKDRFSAERLKGVDSTLKIQPAKLEDSAVYLCASSLDLQGAVTGELFFGEGSRLTVL.

The chain combines TRBV6-5 with TRBJ1-2, with 9 bases matching TRBD1. The length of the CDR3 is 13 residues. With V trimmed by 9 bases and J by 4 bases, 6 bases remained unmatched. CDR1 is MNHEY, CDR2 SVGAGI, per germline. CDR3 coding DNA: TGTGCCAGTCGGGACAGGGACATCTATGGCTACACCTTC. Its protein is CASRDRDIYGYTF.

The V call is TRBV7-9, the J call TRBJ2-3; D ambiguous. Germline CDR1 reads SEHNR; CDR2 reads FQNEAQ (reference sequence). V lost 1 base and J 0 bases, leaving 11 bases between the germline ends. CDR3 length: 16 amino acids. CDR3 in amino acids: CASSLGGGSSTDTQYF. CDR3 in DNA: TGTGCCAGCAGCTTAGGAGGCGGATCTAGCACAGATACGCAGTATTTT.

The rearrangement joins TRBV20-1 to TRBJ1-2; D gene uncertain. Germline assignment: CDR1 DFQATT and CDR2 SNEGSKA (reference sequence). Trimming removed 3 bases at V and 5 bases at J, with 4 bases between. The CDR3 has 10 residues. CDR3 bases: TGCAGTGCTAGTGAATATGGCTACACCTTC. It translates to CSASEYGYTF.

This clone has a count of ten or more. The chain carries TRBV6-6 and TRBJ2-3; TRBD2 matches at 15 bases. This CDR3 has 16 amino acids. V was pared by 6 bases and J by 2 bases, with 3 bases of the junction left unmatched. Germline V gene lookup returns CDR1 MNHNY and CDR2 SVGAGI (reference sequence). The CDR3 loop is CASSGTSGRFTDTQYF. The CDR3 nucleotides read TGTGCCAGCAGCGGGACTAGCGGGAGGTTCACAGATACGCAGTATTTT.

This chain links TRBV30 with TRBJ1-2; the D is unclear. Germline values: CDR1 GTSNPN, CDR2 SVGIG (reference sequence). The CDR3 loop spans 14 amino acids. Between the trimmed V and J ends, which lost 0 bases and 2 bases, there was a span of 10 bases. CDR3 sequence reads: CAWSVMGINYGYTF. The CDR3 DNA reads as TGTGCCTGGAGTGTCATGGGCATAAACTATGGCTACACCTTC.